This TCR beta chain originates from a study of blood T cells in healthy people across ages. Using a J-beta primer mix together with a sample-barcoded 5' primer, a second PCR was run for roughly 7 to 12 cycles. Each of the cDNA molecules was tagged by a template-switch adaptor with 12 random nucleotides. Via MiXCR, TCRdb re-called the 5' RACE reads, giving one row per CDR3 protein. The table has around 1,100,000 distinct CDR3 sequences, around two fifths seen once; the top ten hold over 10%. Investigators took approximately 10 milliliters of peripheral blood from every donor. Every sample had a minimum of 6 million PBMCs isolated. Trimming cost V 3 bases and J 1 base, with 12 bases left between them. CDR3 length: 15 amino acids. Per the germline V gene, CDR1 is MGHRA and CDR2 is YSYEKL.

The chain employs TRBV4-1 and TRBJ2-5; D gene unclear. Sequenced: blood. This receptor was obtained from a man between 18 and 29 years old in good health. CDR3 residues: CASSQNKDGQETQYF. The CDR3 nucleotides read TGCGCCAGCAGCCAGAATAAGGACGGCCAAGAGACCCAGTACTTC.